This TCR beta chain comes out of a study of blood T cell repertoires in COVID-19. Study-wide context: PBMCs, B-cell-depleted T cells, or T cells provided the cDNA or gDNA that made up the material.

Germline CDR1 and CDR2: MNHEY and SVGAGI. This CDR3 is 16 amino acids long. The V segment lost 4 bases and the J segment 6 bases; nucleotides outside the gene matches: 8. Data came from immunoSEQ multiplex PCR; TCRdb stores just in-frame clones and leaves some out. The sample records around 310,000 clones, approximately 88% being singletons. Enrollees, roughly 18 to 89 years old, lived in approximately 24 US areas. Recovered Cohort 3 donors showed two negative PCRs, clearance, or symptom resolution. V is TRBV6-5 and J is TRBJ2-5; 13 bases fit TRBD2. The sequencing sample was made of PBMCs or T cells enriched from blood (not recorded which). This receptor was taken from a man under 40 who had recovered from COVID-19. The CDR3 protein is CASSSPRLAGGKTQYF. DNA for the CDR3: TGTGCCAGCAGTTCGCCTAGACTAGCGGGGGGTAAGACCCAGTACTTC.